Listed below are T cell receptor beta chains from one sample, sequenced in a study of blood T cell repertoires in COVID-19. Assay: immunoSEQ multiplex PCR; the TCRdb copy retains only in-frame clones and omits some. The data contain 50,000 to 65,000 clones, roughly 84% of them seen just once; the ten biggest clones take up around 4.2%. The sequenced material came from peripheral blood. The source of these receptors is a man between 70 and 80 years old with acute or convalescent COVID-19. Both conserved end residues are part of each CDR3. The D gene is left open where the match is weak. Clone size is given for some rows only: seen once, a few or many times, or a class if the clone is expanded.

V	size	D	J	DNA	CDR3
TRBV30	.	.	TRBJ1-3	TGTGCCTGGAGTGACTTCAGAAACACCATATATTTT	CAWSDFRNTIYF
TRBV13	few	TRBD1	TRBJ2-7	TGTGCCAGCAGCCAAACAACCGGGACAGTGACGACCTACGAGCAGTACTTC	CASSQTTGTVTTYEQYF
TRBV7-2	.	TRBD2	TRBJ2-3	TGTGCCAGCAGCTCGGGACTAGGTGGCACAGATACGCAGTATTTT	CASSSGLGGTDTQYF
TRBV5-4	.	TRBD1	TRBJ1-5	TGTGCCAGCAGCACCGGGACAGATCGCAATCAGCCCCAGCATTTT	CASSTGTDRNQPQHF
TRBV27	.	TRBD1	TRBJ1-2	TGTGCCAGCAGTTTAGGGACAGGGAACTCCTATGGCTACACCTTC	CASSLGTGNSYGYTF
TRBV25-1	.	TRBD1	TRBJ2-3	TGTGCCAGCAGTGCAGGGACAGCTAGCACAGATACGCAGTATTTT	CASSAGTASTDTQYF
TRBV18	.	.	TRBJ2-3	TGTGCCAGCTCACAACAGGCGGTTAGCACAGATACGCAGTATTTT	CASSQQAVSTDTQYF
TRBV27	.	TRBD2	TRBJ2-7	TGTGCCAGCAGTTTATACCCGGGGAGGGACTACGAGCAGTACTTC	CASSLYPGRDYEQYF
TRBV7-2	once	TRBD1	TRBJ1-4	TGTGCCAGCAGCTTCAGGACAGGCCAGTATGAAAAACTGTTTTTT	CASSFRTGQYEKLFF
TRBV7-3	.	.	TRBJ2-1	TGTGCCAGCAGCCCGTACCTCGACAGTTACAATGAGCAGTTCTTC	CASSPYLDSYNEQFF
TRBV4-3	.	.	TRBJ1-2	TGCGCCAGCAGCCAAGACGGCAGGGACTATGGCTACACCTTC	CASSQDGRDYGYTF
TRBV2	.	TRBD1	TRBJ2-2	TGTGCCAGCAGCGGACAGGGGACCGGGGAGCTGTTTTTT	CASSGQGTGELFF
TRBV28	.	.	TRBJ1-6	TGTGCCAGCAGTCCCCCCTTCGGGGGCCTCCACTTT	CASSPPFGGLHF
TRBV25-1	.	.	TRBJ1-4	TGTGCCAGCAGTCCAGGGCAGGGGTATGAAAAACTGTTTTTT	CASSPGQGYEKLFF
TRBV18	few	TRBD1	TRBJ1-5	TGTGCCAGCTCGACAGAAACAGGGGATCAGCCCCAGCATTTT	CASSTETGDQPQHF
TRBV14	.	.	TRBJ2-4	TGTGCCAGCAGCCGCCGACAGGCCGGTCCAAAAAACATTCAGTACTTC	CASSRRQAGPKNIQYF
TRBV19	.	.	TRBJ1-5	TGTGCCAGTTGGGCGCGGGAGGGAGCCGGTCAGCCCCAGCATTTT	CASWAREGAGQPQHF
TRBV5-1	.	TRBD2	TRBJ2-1	TGCGCCAGCAGCTTGGCGGGGGGGGACTACAATGAGCAGTTCTTC	CASSLAGGDYNEQFF
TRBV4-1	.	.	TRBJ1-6	TGCGCCAGCAGCCAAGAGACAGCTTCAAATTCACCCCTCCACTTT	CASSQETASNSPLHF
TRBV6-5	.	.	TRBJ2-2	TGTGCCAGCAGTTACTCGGGCACCAACACCGGGGAGCTGTTTTTT	CASSYSGTNTGELFF
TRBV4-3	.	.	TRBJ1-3	TGCGCCAGCAGCCAAAAGACGGCGGTATCTGGAAACACCATATATTTT	CASSQKTAVSGNTIYF
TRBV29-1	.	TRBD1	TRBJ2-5	TGCAGCGTTGTCACACAGGGGCAAGAGACCCAGTACTTC	CSVVTQGQETQYF
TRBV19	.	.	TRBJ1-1	TGTGCCAGTAGTATCATCGGGAAGAACACTGAAGCTTTCTTT	CASSIIGKNTEAFF
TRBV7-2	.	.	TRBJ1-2	TGTGCCAGCAGCAGTACACCTAACTATGGCTACACCTTC	CASSSTPNYGYTF
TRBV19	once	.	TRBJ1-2	TGTGCCAGTACCCGTCCGGGAGGGTTTGGCTACACCTTC	CASTRPGGFGYTF